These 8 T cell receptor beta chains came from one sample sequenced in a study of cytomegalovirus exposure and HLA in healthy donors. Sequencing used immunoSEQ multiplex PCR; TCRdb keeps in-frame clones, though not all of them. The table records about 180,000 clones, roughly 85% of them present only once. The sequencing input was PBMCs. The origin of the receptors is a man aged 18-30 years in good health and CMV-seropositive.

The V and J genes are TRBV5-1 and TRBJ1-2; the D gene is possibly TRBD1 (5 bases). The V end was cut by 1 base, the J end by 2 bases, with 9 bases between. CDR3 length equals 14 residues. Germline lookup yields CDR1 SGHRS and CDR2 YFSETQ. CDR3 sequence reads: CASSLSEGNYGYTF. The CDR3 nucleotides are TGCGCCAGCAGCTTGTCGGAGGGGAACTATGGCTACACCTTC. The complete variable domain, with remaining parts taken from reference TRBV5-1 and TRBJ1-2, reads KAGVTQTPRYLIKTRGQQVTLSCSPISGHRSVSWYQQTPGQGLQFLFEYFSETQRNKGNFPGRFSGRQFSNSRSEMNVSTLELGDSALYLCASSLSEGNYGYTFGSGTRLTVV.

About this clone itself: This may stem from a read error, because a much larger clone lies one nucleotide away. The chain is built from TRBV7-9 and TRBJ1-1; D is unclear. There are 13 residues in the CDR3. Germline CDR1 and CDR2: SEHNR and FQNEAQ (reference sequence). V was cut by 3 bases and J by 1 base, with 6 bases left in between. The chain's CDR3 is CASSFERNTEAFF. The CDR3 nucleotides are TGTGCCAGCAGCTTTGAGAGGAACACTGAAGCTTTCTTT.

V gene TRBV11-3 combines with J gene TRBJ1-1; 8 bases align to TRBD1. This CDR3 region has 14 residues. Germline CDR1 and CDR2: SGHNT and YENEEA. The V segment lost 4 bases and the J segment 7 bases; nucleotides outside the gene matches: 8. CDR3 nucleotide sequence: TGTGCCAGCAGCTCGTACAGGGGGGAAAATGAAGCTTTCTTT. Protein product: CASSSYRGENEAFF.

CDR3 DNA sequence: TGTGCCAGCAGCTTCAAGGGGACTTCCTACGAGCAGTACTTC. The encoded protein is CASSFKGTSYEQYF. V and J are TRBV5-4 and TRBJ2-7; perhaps TRBD2 as D (6 bases). Germline V gene lookup returns CDR1 SGHNT and CDR2 YYREEE (reference sequence). This CDR3 spans 14 amino acids. V was clipped by 2 bases and J by 1 base, with 10 bases between them.

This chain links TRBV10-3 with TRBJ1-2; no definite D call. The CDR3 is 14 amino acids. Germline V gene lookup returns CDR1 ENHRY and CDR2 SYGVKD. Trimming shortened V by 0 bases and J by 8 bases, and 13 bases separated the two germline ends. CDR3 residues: CAISESNLLGGYTF. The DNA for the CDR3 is TGTGCCATCAGTGAGTCTAACCTCCTAGGCGGCTACACCTTC.

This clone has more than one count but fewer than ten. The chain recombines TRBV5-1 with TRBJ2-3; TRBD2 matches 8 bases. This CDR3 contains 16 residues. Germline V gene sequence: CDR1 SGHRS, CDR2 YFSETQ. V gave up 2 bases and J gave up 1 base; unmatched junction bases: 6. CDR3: CASSFTSGGGTDTQYF. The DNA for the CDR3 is TGCGCCAGCAGCTTTACTAGCGGAGGGGGCACAGATACGCAGTATTTT.

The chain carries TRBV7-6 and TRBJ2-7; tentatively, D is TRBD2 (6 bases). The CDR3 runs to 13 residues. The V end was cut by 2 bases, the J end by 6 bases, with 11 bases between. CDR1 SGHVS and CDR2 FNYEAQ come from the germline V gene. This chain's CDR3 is CASSLTGVGEQYF. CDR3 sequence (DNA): TGTGCCAGCAGCTTAACGGGGGTCGGCGAGCAGTACTTC.

Written as DNA, the CDR3 is TGTGCCAGCATCAGGCAGGGTGAGCTCGGTGGCTACACCTTC. Its protein product is CASIRQGELGGYTF. This rearrangement joins TRBV6-1 to TRBJ1-2, with D perhaps TRBD1 (5 bases). Trimming took off 7 bases at V and 7 bases at J, with 19 bases between the two ends. This CDR3 spans 14 amino acids. Germline-derived CDR1 and CDR2 are MNHNS and SASEGT.